These 14 T cell receptor beta chains share one sample of origin, sequenced in a study of T cells in Graves' hyperthyroidism and ophthalmopathy. What was amplified from RNA transcripts were TCR beta CDR3 regions. The study used the HTBI primer set for a first-round RT-PCR of the TCR CDR3. TCRdb called the multiplex PCR reads again in MiXCR, with one record for every CDR3 protein. The sample carries hundreds of thousands of distinct CDR3 sequences, more than 15% recorded once. Source material: blood. These receptors were collected from a woman between 40 and 50 years old with Graves' ophthalmopathy.

This clonotype was recorded at least ten times. This sequence joins TRBV18 and TRBJ2-1; perhaps TRBD2 as D (5 bases). Germline lookup yields CDR1 KGHSH and CDR2 LQKENI. The CDR3 runs to 15 residues. Trimming pared 1 base from V and 6 bases from J, leaving 13 bases between. The CDR3 DNA is TGTGCCAGCTCACCACTCGGGGAAGTCGGCAATGAGCAGTTCTTC. Translated, it gives CASSPLGEVGNEQFF.

This clonotype was detected many times. J is TRBJ1-1 and V is TRBV19; tentatively, D is TRBD1 (5 bases). The germline gives CDR1 LNHDA, CDR2 SQIVND (reference sequence). V lost 10 bases, J lost 1 base, and 16 bases lay in between. This CDR3 comprises 14 residues. The DNA for the CDR3 is TGTGCCACCACAACGCAGGGAGGGAACACTGAAGCTTTCTTT. Its translation is CATTTQGGNTEAFF.

This clonotype was picked up many times. This sequence joins TRBV2 and TRBJ2-1, with 7 bases matching TRBD2. The CDR3 totals 14 residues. V shed 7 bases, J shed 5 bases, and the junction held 8 bases outside the gene matches. The germline V gene has CDR1 SNHLY and CDR2 FYNNEI. The CDR3 loop is CASTRLAVNNEQFF. In nucleotides, the CDR3 is TGTGCCAGCACCCGGCTAGCGGTAAACAATGAGCAGTTCTTC.

This clonotype came up a few times. The rearrangement joins TRBV7-6 to TRBJ1-4; 8 bases match TRBD1. V was pared by 6 bases and J by 3 bases, with 18 bases of the junction left unmatched. The CDR3 runs 19 residues. Germline V gene lookup returns CDR1 SGHVS and CDR2 FNYEAQ. CDR3 protein: CASRDNPTGAPSANEKLFF. The CDR3 nucleotides read TGTGCCAGCAGGGATAACCCGACAGGGGCCCCCTCGGCTAATGAAAAACTGTTTTTT.

The V call is TRBV20-1, the J call TRBJ2-7, with 8 bases that match TRBD2. The CDR3 consists of 15 residues. Germline CDR1 reads DFQATT; CDR2 reads SNEGSKA (reference sequence). Losses at the gene ends were 4 bases for V and 5 bases for J; bases not matched to a gene: 13. The CDR3 sequence is CSATPGLGKPHEQYF. CDR3 bases: TGCAGTGCTACCCCGGGACTAGGGAAGCCCCACGAGCAGTACTTC.

This clonotype was observed a few times. This chain links TRBV7-6 with TRBJ2-1, with D possibly being TRBD2 (6 bases). The CDR3 has 16 amino acids. V was pared by 2 bases and J by 4 bases, with 15 bases between. The germline V gene has CDR1 SGHVS and CDR2 FNYEAQ. The CDR3 DNA sequence: TGTGCCAGCAGCTTAAGCGGCGGGGCCCCTTACAATGAGCAGTTCTTC. Translation gives CASSLSGGAPYNEQFF.

This clonotype was observed many times. The chain combines TRBV30 with TRBJ1-5, with TRBD1 as a possible D gene (6 bases). Germline V lookup: CDR1 GTSNPN, CDR2 SVGIG (reference sequence). The CDR3 covers 12 residues. Trimming took off 4 bases at V and 6 bases at J, with 10 bases between the two ends. In DNA, the CDR3 is TGTGCCTGGAACAGGGAGGGTCAGCCCCAGCATTTT. Protein: CAWNREGQPQHF.

This clonotype has more than one count but fewer than ten. The rearrangement links TRBV7-9 to TRBJ1-4; no firm D call. There are 16 residues in the CDR3. The germline V and J ends were trimmed by 1 base and 4 bases, with 13 bases remaining between them. Per the germline V gene, CDR1 is SEHNR and CDR2 is FQNEAQ (reference sequence). In nucleotides, the CDR3 is TGTGCCAGCAGCTTAGGGAAGCAGGAGATTAATGAAAAACTGTTTTTT. Amino acids: CASSLGKQEINEKLFF.

In its sample, this clonotype was seen a few times. V usage is TRBV29-1 and J usage is TRBJ2-4; D possibly corresponds to TRBD1 (5 bases). Between the trimmed V and J ends, which lost 4 bases and 0 bases, there was a span of 13 bases. Germline values: CDR1 SQVTM, CDR2 ANQGSEA. The CDR3 length is 15 residues. The CDR3 here is CSVANWGLAKNIQYF. The DNA for the CDR3 is TGCAGCGTTGCTAACTGGGGCCTAGCCAAAAACATTCAGTACTTC. Together with reference TRBV29-1 and TRBJ2-4, the CDR3 gives the full variable domain: SAVISQKPSRDICQRGTSLTIQCQVDSQVTMMFWYRQQPGQSLTLIATANQGSEATYESGFVIDKFPISRPNLTFSTLTVSNMSPEDSSIYLCSVANWGLAKNIQYFGAGTRLSVL.

This clonotype was recorded at least ten times. The chain links TRBV11-1 to TRBJ1-2; no clear D. CDR1 is SGHAT and CDR2 is FQDESV in the germline V gene (reference sequence). Trimming left V 5 bases short and J 3 bases short, with 19 bases between. The CDR3 loop spans 16 amino acids. This CDR3 reads CASSITLVLPDYGYTF. The CDR3 coding sequence is TGTGCCAGCAGCATAACATTAGTTTTGCCTGACTATGGCTACACCTTC.

This clonotype was seen many times. The V call is TRBV18, the J call TRBJ2-3, with D unclear. Germline lookup yields CDR1 KGHSH and CDR2 LQKENI. Trimming took 6 bases from V and 2 from J, leaving 9 bases between them. This CDR3 is built from 13 residues. In nucleotides, the CDR3 is TGTGCCAGCTCTCCCGACAACACAGATACGCAGTATTTT. Its translation is CASSPDNTDTQYF.

The rearrangement uses TRBV5-1 and TRBJ2-1; no reliable D call. Looked up from germline, CDR1 is SGHRS and CDR2 is YFSETQ. V was cut by 3 bases and J by 5 bases, with 9 bases left in between. CDR3 length: 13 amino acids. CDR3 region: CASSSPAHNEQFF. Written as DNA, the CDR3 is TGCGCCAGCAGCTCCCCGGCCCACAATGAGCAGTTCTTC.

This clonotype came up many times. V gene TRBV28 combines with J gene TRBJ2-7; no clear D. The germline V and J ends were trimmed by 3 bases and 2 bases, with 8 bases remaining between them. This CDR3 contains 13 residues. Germline-derived CDR1 and CDR2 are MDHEN and SYDVKM. The CDR3 DNA sequence: TGTGCCAGCAGTTTTCAGCCAGCCTACGAGCAGTACTTC. This translates into CASSFQPAYEQYF.

The chain recombines TRBV12-3 or TRBV12-4 with TRBJ1-2; 7 bases line up with TRBD1. The CDR3 is 14 amino acids. The trim removed 4 bases at V and 2 bases at J, leaving 4 bases unmatched. The CDR3, as DNA: TGTGCCAGCAGTTCGACAGGGAAAAACTATGGCTACACCTTC. It codes for CASSSTGKNYGYTF.